The entry below describes one T cell receptor beta chain. Germline values: CDR1 SEHNR, CDR2 FQNEAQ (reference sequence). The V segment lost 6 bases and the J segment 3 bases; nucleotides outside the gene matches: 2. The CDR3 spans 12 residues. This sample stems from a study of blood T cells in healthy people across ages. Primers used in a second PCR of roughly 6 to 12 cycles were a sample-barcoded 5' primer and a J-beta primer mix. TCRdb ran MiXCR on the 5' RACE reads and lists one entry per CDR3 protein. This table has about 540,000 distinct CDR3 sequences, under 30% appearing once. A further study also used this sample, focusing on T cells of mothers and their children.

The chain carries TRBV7-9 and TRBJ2-7; TRBD2 agrees at 7 bases. The sequence was obtained from a boy between 5 and 17 years old in good health. The sample was blood. The CDR3 DNA follows: TGTGCCAGCAGTCGGGACTACTACGAGCAGTACTTC. Residues: CASSRDYYEQYF.